Listed here are 19 T cell receptor beta chains from one sample, sequenced in a study of response to subunit inactivated influenza vaccine. A single record per CDR3 protein comes from TCRdb applying MiXCR to the RT-PCR reads. The sample has 800,000 to 1,000,000 distinct CDR3 sequences, around 20% seen once. The material was PBMCs from blood, obtained 4 to 6 days after vaccination. The receptor source for this set is a middle-aged man who received an inactivated influenza vaccine.

The chain employs TRBV15 and TRBJ2-7; 7 bases are shared with TRBD1. The CDR3 extends over 15 amino acids. J gave up 1 base and V 5 bases, and 8 bases lay outside the gene matches. The germline CDR1 and CDR2 sequences are LNHNV and YYDKDF (reference sequence). CDR3 in amino acids: CATSSVGRGSYEQYF. The CDR3 DNA reads TGTGCCACCAGCTCAGTAGGCAGGGGGTCCTACGAGCAGTACTTC.

The chain has TRBV7-6 and TRBJ2-7; D not resolved. V was cut by 3 bases and J by 2 bases, with 17 bases left in between. The CDR3 extends over 16 amino acids. In germline, CDR1 is SGHVS, CDR2 FNYEAQ. CDR3 DNA: TGTGCCAGCAGCTTCTCGGTGGACCCAGATGCCTACGAGCAGTACTTC. It encodes CASSFSVDPDAYEQYF. Using reference TRBV7-6 and TRBJ2-7 for the parts outside the CDR3, the full variable domain is GAGVSQSPRYKVTKRGQDVALRCDPISGHVSLYWYRQALGQGPEFLTYFNYEAQQDKSGLPNDRFSAERPEGSISTLTIQRTEQRDSAMYRCASSFSVDPDAYEQYFGPGTRLTVT.

The chain links TRBV6-1 to TRBJ2-3, with D possibly TRBD2 on 7 matching bases. Trimming left V 6 bases short and J 6 bases short, with 16 bases between. This CDR3 has 14 amino acids. Germline V CDR1 and CDR2: MNHNS, SASEGT. The CDR3 here is CASSPGGPPDTQYF. CDR3 bases: TGTGCCAGCAGCCCGGGGGGCCCTCCGGATACGCAGTATTTT.

This clonotype was detected only a few times. The J gene is TRBJ1-5, the V gene TRBV6-2 or TRBV6-3, with 10 bases matching TRBD1. The CDR3 is 13 amino acids. Germline-derived CDR1 and CDR2 are MNHEY and SVGEGT. V lost 10 bases and J lost 5; bases outside the gene matches: 5. CDR3 loop: CATRGTGDQPQHF. The CDR3, as DNA: TGTGCCACGCGAGGGACAGGGGATCAGCCCCAGCATTTT.

V usage is TRBV7-2 and J usage is TRBJ2-3; 13 nucleotides line up with TRBD2. Germline assignment: CDR1 SGHTA and CDR2 FQGNSA. This CDR3 has 15 residues. The trim removed 5 bases at V and 5 bases at J, leaving 4 bases unmatched. The DNA of the CDR3 is TGTGCCAGCAGCAACGGACTAGCGGGAGTAGATACGCAGTATTTT. Amino acids: CASSNGLAGVDTQYF.

This clonotype was counted between two and nine times. The rearrangement links TRBV20-1 to TRBJ2-5; 9 bases match TRBD2. From germline, CDR1 is DFQATT and CDR2 SNEGSKA (reference sequence). Trimming removed 0 bases from V and 3 bases from J; junction bases left unmatched: 11. The CDR3 sequence is 17 residues long. The CDR3 DNA follows: TGCAGTGCTAGAGATCTGCTTTTAGCGGGAGTGGAAGAGACCCAGTACTTC. This sequence encodes CSARDLLLAGVEETQYF.

The table lists this clonotype with a few counts. The gene calls are TRBV20-1 and TRBJ1-5; maybe TRBD1 (6 bases). The CDR3 extends over 14 amino acids. Germline values: CDR1 DFQATT, CDR2 SNEGSKA (reference sequence). Trimming took off 2 bases at V and 2 bases at J, with 10 bases between the two ends. The CDR3, as DNA: TGCAGTGCTAGACAGGGGATTGGCAATCAGCCCCAGCATTTT. It codes for CSARQGIGNQPQHF.

In its sample, this clonotype was seen a few times. This rearrangement joins TRBV20-1 to TRBJ2-5, with D tentatively TRBD2 (6 bases). The CDR3 is 15 amino acids. Germline V gene lookup returns CDR1 DFQATT and CDR2 SNEGSKA (reference sequence). V lost 0 bases, J lost 1 base, and 12 bases lay in between. The CDR3 is CSARDGAGPQETQYF. The CDR3 DNA is TGCAGTGCTAGAGATGGGGCGGGACCCCAAGAGACCCAGTACTTC.

This chain joins TRBV6-1 and TRBJ2-7, with 7 bases aligning to TRBD1. Germline assignment: CDR1 MNHNS and CDR2 SASEGT. The length of the CDR3 is 18 residues. J lost 5 bases, V lost 6 bases, and 22 bases had no gene match. CDR3 in amino acids: CASSEGSGTVGFGDEQYF. The CDR3 DNA reads as TGTGCCAGCAGCGAGGGATCCGGGACAGTGGGGTTCGGGGACGAGCAGTACTTC.

This clonotype occurred a few times. V gene TRBV12-3 or TRBV12-4 combines with J gene TRBJ2-1, with 8 bases identical to TRBD1. J gave up 5 bases and V 6 bases, and 6 bases lay outside the gene matches. This CDR3 is built from 14 residues. CDR3: CASSIQGAHNEQFF. Written as DNA, the CDR3 is TGTGCCAGCAGCATTCAGGGGGCACACAATGAGCAGTTCTTC.

Regarding this clonotype: One base away lies a much larger clone, so this may be a sequencing read error. J is TRBJ2-7 and V is TRBV29-1, with 14 nucleotides matching TRBD2. CDR1 is SQVTM and CDR2 is ANQGSEA in the germline V gene. The CDR3 consists of 14 residues. The CDR3 is CGVWGLAGVNEQYF. The CDR3 nucleotides are TGCGGCGTTTGGGGACTAGCGGGAGTAAACGAGCAGTACTTC.

This clonotype was observed a few times. The rearrangement links TRBV18 to TRBJ1-6; 7 bases match TRBD1. This CDR3 spans 16 amino acids. The J segment lost 8 bases and the V segment lost 0 bases, leaving 7 bases of the junction unmatched. In germline, CDR1 is KGHSH, CDR2 LQKENI. The CDR3 DNA sequence: TGTGCCAGCTCACCACCGCACCCGACAGGGCATTCACCCCTCCACTTT. It codes for CASSPPHPTGHSPLHF.

This clonotype was recorded once. At one of its ends the junction is not consistent with the germline gene, which may arise from a read error. The V gene is TRBV11-1, the J gene TRBJ2-5, with D perhaps TRBD1 or TRBD2 (5 bases each). The CDR3 is 14 amino acids. Germline assignment: CDR1 SGHAT and CDR2 FQDESV (reference sequence). CDR3 sequence: CVSSSPGRAATQYF. CDR3 DNA: TGTGTCAGCAGCTCACCGGGACGAGCCGCGACCCAGTACTTC.

V and J are TRBV20-1 and TRBJ1-5; D not certain. CDR1 and CDR2 (germline): DFQATT, SNEGSKA (reference sequence). The CDR3 is made up of 15 amino acids. The V end lost 3 bases, the J end lost 1 base, and 13 bases lay between the germline ends. The CDR3 protein is CSASVVGRSNQPQHF. The DNA of the CDR3 is TGCAGTGCTAGTGTCGTAGGGAGAAGCAATCAGCCCCAGCATTTT.

The chain is built from TRBV20-1 and TRBJ1-5, with D perhaps TRBD1 (5 bases). Germline CDR1 and CDR2: DFQATT and SNEGSKA (reference sequence). Trimming took 0 bases from V and 2 from J, leaving 14 bases between them. The CDR3 runs 16 residues. This CDR3 is CSAREPREGRNQPQHF. The DNA of the CDR3 is TGCAGTGCTAGAGAACCCCGGGAGGGGCGCAATCAGCCCCAGCATTTT.

The chain uses TRBV4-2 and TRBJ2-6; D tentatively fits TRBD1 or TRBD2 (5 bases each). The CDR3 loop spans 19 amino acids. The germline V gene encodes CDR1 LGHNA and CDR2 YNFKEQ. Between the trimmed V and J ends, which lost 4 bases and 2 bases, there was a span of 21 bases. The CDR3 DNA is TGTGCCAGCAGCCCTGGTGGGGGATTGGAGGTCCCTGGGGCCAACGTCCTGACTTTC. It is translated as CASSPGGGLEVPGANVLTF.

V gene TRBV20-1 combines with J gene TRBJ2-7; D perhaps matches TRBD2 (6 bases). CDR3 length equals 12 residues. V was clipped by 4 bases and J by 2 bases, with 9 bases between them. CDR1 is DFQATT, CDR2 SNEGSKA, per germline (reference sequence). The CDR3 here is CSAKEGTYEQYF. The CDR3 DNA sequence: TGCAGTGCTAAGGAGGGTACCTACGAGCAGTACTTC.

The genes are TRBV4-3 and TRBJ1-4; tentative D call: TRBD1 (5 bases). The CDR3 is made up of 16 amino acids. With 5 bases removed from V and 0 bases from J, the gap between germline ends came to 13 bases. Germline-derived CDR1 and CDR2 are LGHNA and YSLEER. The CDR3 DNA is TGCGCCAGCAGCGACTTTGGGGGGACAACTAATGAAAAACTGTTTTTT. It yields the protein CASSDFGGTTNEKLFF.

This clonotype has just a few counts. The J gene is TRBJ1-5, the V gene TRBV20-1, with D uncertain. This CDR3 spans 12 amino acids. The ends were cut back, 0 bases at V and 6 bases at J, with 6 bases in the middle. Germline V lookup: CDR1 DFQATT, CDR2 SNEGSKA (reference sequence). The CDR3 region is CSARDGVQPQHF. In DNA, the CDR3 is TGCAGTGCTAGAGATGGGGTTCAGCCCCAGCATTTT.